Described below is a single T cell receptor beta chain sequence and its context. Here immunoSEQ multiplex PCR was the method, and the copy in TCRdb shows in-frame clones only, minus some. The sample lists 75,000 to 90,000 clones; roughly 85% were seen once. The data were taken from a study of blood T cell repertoires in COVID-19. With V trimmed by 6 bases and J by 6 bases, 5 bases remained unmatched. This CDR3 is 13 amino acids long. Germline values: CDR1 LNHDA, CDR2 SQIVND (reference sequence). The chain carries TRBV19 and TRBJ1-2; 9 bases fit TRBD1. This receptor was taken from a human donor in a cohort sampled during active COVID-19. Sequenced input: peripheral blood. CDR3: CASRDRGLDGYTF. For the CDR3, the DNA is TGTGCCAGTAGGGACAGGGGATTAGATGGCTACACCTTC.